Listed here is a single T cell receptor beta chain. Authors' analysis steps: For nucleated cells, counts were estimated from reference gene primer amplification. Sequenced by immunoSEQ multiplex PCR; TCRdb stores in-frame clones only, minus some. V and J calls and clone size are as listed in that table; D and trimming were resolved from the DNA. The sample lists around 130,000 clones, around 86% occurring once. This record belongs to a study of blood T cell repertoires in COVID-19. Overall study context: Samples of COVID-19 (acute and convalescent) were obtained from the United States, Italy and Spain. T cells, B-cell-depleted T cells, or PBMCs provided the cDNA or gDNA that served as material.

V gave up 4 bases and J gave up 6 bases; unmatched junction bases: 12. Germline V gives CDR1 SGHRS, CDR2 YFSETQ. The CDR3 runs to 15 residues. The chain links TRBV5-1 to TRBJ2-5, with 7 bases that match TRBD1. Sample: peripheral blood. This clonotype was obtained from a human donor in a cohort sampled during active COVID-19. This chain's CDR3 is CASSPRSGQIKTQYF. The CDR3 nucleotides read TGCGCCAGCAGCCCCAGATCGGGACAGATAAAGACCCAGTACTTC.